This TCR beta chain comes out of a study of cytomegalovirus exposure and HLA in healthy donors. Study conclusions and caveats: Evidence from a later analysis indicated that most CMV-associated TCR beta chains looked HLA-restricted.

Germline V CDR1 and CDR2: SGHNT, YYREEE (reference sequence). Trimming left V 2 bases short and J 1 base short, with 10 bases between. CDR3 size: 14 residues. 13 Jbeta primers and 60 Vbeta primers were used for the PCR. Profiling relied on immunoSEQ multiplex PCR, and the TCRdb table lists in-frame clones only, not all of them. This table has about 120,000 clones, about 9.4% appearing once. This clone was seen a handful of times. The antigen is unknown. This chain links TRBV5-4 with TRBJ2-7; D may be TRBD2 (5 bases). The sequenced material came from PBMCs. The clonotype comes from a woman between 35 and 50 years old in good health and CMV-seropositive. The CDR3 is CASSFKTGSYEQYF. In DNA form, the CDR3 reads TGTGCCAGCAGCTTCAAGACGGGATCCTACGAGCAGTACTTC.